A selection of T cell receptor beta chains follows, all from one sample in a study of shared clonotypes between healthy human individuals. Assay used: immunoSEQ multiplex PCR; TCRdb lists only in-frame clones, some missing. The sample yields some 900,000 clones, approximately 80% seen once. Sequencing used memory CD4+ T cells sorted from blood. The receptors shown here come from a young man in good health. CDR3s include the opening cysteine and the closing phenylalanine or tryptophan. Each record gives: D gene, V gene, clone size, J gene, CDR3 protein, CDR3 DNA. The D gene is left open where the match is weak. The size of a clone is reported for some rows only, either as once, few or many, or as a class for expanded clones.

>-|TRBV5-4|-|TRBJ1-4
CASSLGPSTTNEKLFF
TGTGCCAGCAGCCTCGGTCCATCCACAACTAATGAAAAACTGTTTTTT
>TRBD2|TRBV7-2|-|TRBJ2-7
CASSFSGATYEQYF
TGTGCCAGCAGCTTTAGCGGGGCCACCTACGAGCAGTACTTC
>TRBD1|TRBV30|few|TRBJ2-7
CACPNNRGPYEQYF
TGTGCCTGCCCCAACAACAGGGGGCCGTACGAGCAGTACTTC
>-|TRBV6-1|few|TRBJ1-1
CASSFQVQNTEAFF
TGTGCCAGCAGTTTCCAGGTTCAGAACACTGAAGCTTTCTTT
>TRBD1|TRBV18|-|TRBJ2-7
CASSPSLGQGLEQYF
TGTGCCAGCTCACCAAGCTTGGGACAGGGCCTCGAGCAGTACTTC
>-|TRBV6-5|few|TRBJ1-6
CASSYSTPHVGSPLHF
TGTGCCAGCAGTTACTCGACCCCCCACGTAGGCTCACCCCTCCACTTT
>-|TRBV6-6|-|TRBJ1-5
CASSYGGNQPQHF
TGTGCCAGCAGTTACGGTGGAAATCAGCCCCAGCATTTT
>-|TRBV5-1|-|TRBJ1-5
CASRKGPMSNQPQHF
TGCGCCAGCAGAAAGGGACCCATGAGCAATCAGCCCCAGCATTTT
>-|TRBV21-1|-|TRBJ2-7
CASMRVGCSYEQYF
TGTGCCAGTATGAGGGTGGGGTGCTCCTACGAGCAGTACTTC
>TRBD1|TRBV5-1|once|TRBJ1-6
CASSFGPGQNNSPLHF
TGCGCCAGCAGCTTTGGACCGGGACAGAATAATTCACCCCTCCACTTT
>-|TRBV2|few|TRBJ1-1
CASSASQNTEAFF
TGTGCCAGCAGTGCCTCACAGAACACTGAAGCTTTCTTT
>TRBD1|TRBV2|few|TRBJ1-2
CASSVGQGVEGYTF
TGTGCCAGCAGTGTGGGACAGGGAGTCGAGGGCTACACCTTC
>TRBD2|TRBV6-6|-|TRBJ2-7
CASSYPTTSASYEQYF
TGTGCCAGCAGTTACCCAACGACTAGCGCCTCCTACGAGCAGTACTTC
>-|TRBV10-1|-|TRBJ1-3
CASTEGPGRGGPSGNTIYF
TGCGCCAGCACCGAAGGACCTGGGAGAGGGGGACCCTCTGGAAACACCATATATTTT
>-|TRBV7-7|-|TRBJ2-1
CASSPGHNNEQFF
TGTGCTAGCAGCCCCGGGCACAACAATGAGCAGTTCTTC
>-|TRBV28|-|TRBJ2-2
CASIYSSGTPGELFF
TGTGCCAGCATTTACTCATCCGGGACCCCCGGGGAGCTGTTTTTT
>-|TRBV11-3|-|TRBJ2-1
CASSPGASYNEQFF
TGTGCCAGCAGCCCCGGGGCGTCCTACAATGAGCAGTTCTTC
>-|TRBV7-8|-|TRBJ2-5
CASSTEVGETQYF
TGTGCCAGCAGCACTGAGGTCGGGGAGACCCAGTACTTC
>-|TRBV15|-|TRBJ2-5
CATSGDRDIQQETQYF
TGTGCCACCAGCGGAGACCGGGACATTCAACAAGAGACCCAGTACTTC
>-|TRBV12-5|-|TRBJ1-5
CASGLVAGSNQPQHF
TGTGCTAGTGGTTTGGTGGCAGGGTCCAATCAGCCCCAGCATTTT
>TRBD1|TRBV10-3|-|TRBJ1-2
CAISESGDRGDGYTF
TGTGCCATCAGTGAGTCTGGAGACAGGGGAGATGGCTACACCTTC
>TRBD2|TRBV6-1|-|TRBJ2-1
CASSESSGGYNEQFF
TGTGCCAGCAGTGAATCAAGCGGGGGATACAATGAGCAGTTCTTC
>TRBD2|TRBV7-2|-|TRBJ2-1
CASSETSGGYNEQFF
TGTGCCAGCAGCGAGACTAGCGGGGGATACAATGAGCAGTTCTTC
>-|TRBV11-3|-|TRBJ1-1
CASSLASNTEAFF
TGTGCCAGCAGCTTGGCCAGTAACACTGAAGCTTTCTTT
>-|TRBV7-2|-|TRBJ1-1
CASSLQLMGGNTEAFF
TGTGCCAGCAGCTTACAACTTATGGGTGGGAACACTGAAGCTTTCTTT
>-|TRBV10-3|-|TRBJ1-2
CAISENSYGYTF
TGTGCCATCAGTGAGAACAGCTATGGCTACACCTTC
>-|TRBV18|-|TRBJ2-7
CASSTGYEQYF
TGTGCCAGCTCTACGGGTTACGAGCAGTACTTC
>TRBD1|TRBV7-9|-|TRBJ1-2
CAGTGEVYGYTF
TGTGCCGGGACAGGGGAGGTCTATGGCTACACCTTC
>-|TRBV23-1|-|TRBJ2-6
CASSQSHKITSGANVLTF
TGCGCCAGCAGTCAATCTCACAAAATAACGTCTGGGGCCAACGTCCTGACTTTC
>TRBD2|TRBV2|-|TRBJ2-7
CAGSGGLSEQYF
TGTGCCGGGAGCGGGGGACTGAGTGAGCAGTACTTC
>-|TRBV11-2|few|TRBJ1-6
CASSLGWGRDSPLHF
TGTGCCAGCAGCTTAGGGTGGGGCCGGGATTCACCCCTCCACTTT
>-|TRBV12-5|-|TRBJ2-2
CASGLVIQKATGELFF
TGTGCTAGTGGTTTGGTTATCCAAAAAGCCACCGGGGAGCTGTTTTTT
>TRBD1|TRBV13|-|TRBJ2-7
CASSKTGTYEQYF
TGTGCCAGCAGCAAGACAGGGACCTACGAGCAGTACTTC
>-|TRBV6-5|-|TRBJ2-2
CASNGTLTTGELFF
TGTGCCAGCAATGGGACTTTAACCACCGGGGAGCTGTTTTTT
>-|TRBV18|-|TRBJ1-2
CASSPLSTEMYGYTF
TGTGCCAGCTCACCTTTATCGACAGAAATGTATGGCTACACCTTC
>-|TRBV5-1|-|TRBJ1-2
CASTLGIGGVHYGYTF
TGCGCCAGCACCCTGGGGATCGGGGGCGTGCACTATGGCTACACCTTC
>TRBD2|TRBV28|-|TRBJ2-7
CASSLPSGSVAEQYF
TGTGCCAGCAGTTTACCTAGCGGATCTGTAGCCGAGCAGTACTTC